The 8 T cell receptor beta chains in this list originate from one sample, sequenced in a study of T-cell reconstitution after alpha-beta-depleted transplantation in children. Unique molecular identifiers were incorporated when the TCRbeta library was constructed. One entry per CDR3 protein results from TCRdb running MiXCR on the PCR reads. The sample has over 400,000 distinct CDR3 sequences, 43% seen once. The specimen was PBMCs, collected before TCRalphabeta/CD19-depleted stem cell transplant. The receptors were gathered from a girl aged 2 to 10 with aplastic anemia, due to receive a stem cell transplant.

J is TRBJ2-3 and V is TRBV20-1; a weak D match, TRBD1 (5 bases). Germline V gives CDR1 DFQATT, CDR2 SNEGSKA (reference sequence). The CDR3 contains 12 residues. With 4 bases removed from V and 1 base from J, the gap between germline ends came to 6 bases. The CDR3 loop reads CSAKGGTDTQYF. DNA of the CDR3: TGCAGTGCTAAAGGGGGCACAGATACGCAGTATTTT.

The J gene is TRBJ1-1, the V gene TRBV5-1; D call uncertain. CDR3 length: 14 residues. Germline CDR1 SGHRS, CDR2 YFSETQ. Between the trimmed V and J ends, which lost 2 bases and 0 bases, there was a span of 8 bases. The CDR3 nucleotides read TGCGCCAGCAGCTTCGTCGGGTTGAACACTGAAGCTTTCTTT. Protein: CASSFVGLNTEAFF.

This clonotype was seen ten or more times. V and J are TRBV7-2 and TRBJ2-5; TRBD2 matches at 14 bases. CDR3 length: 16 residues. V lost 3 bases and J lost 9; bases outside the gene matches: 9. Germline V gene data show CDR1 as SGHTA and CDR2 as FQGNSA. The CDR3 region has the DNA TGTGCCAGCAGCTTGACTAGCGGGAGGGTCCGAGGGGCCCAGTACTTC. Its translation is CASSLTSGRVRGAQYF. Filled out from reference TRBV7-2 and TRBJ2-5, the complete variable domain reads GAGVSQSPSNKVTEKGKDVELRCDPISGHTALYWYRQSLGQGLEFLIYFQGNSAPDKSGLPSDRFSAERTGGSVSTLTIQRTQQEDSAVYLCASSLTSGRVRGAQYFGPGTRLLVL.

This chain joins TRBV6-1 and TRBJ2-7; weak D call: TRBD1 (6 bases). Looked up from germline, CDR1 is MNHNS and CDR2 is SASEGT. The CDR3 consists of 15 residues. Trimming cost V 6 bases and J 0 bases, with 15 bases left between them. In nucleotides, the CDR3 is TGTGCCAGCAGGCGAAACAGGGAGAGCTCCTACGAGCAGTACTTC. It specifies CASRRNRESSYEQYF.

The DNA for the CDR3 is TGTGCCAGCAGTTTTCTGGGGGCAAGGTACGAGCAGTACTTC. Encoded protein: CASSFLGARYEQYF. The chain is built from TRBV27 and TRBJ2-7; weak D call: TRBD1 (6 bases). The CDR3 runs to 14 residues. Germline V gene lookup returns CDR1 MNHEY and CDR2 SMNVEV (reference sequence). Deletions cut 3 bases from V and 4 bases from J, with 13 bases between.

The CDR3 is CASSTGAGPSSGNTIYF. In DNA form, the CDR3 reads TGTGCCAGCAGCACGGGGGCAGGCCCAAGCTCTGGAAACACCATATATTTT. J is TRBJ1-3 and V is TRBV7-4, with D tentatively TRBD1 (6 bases). The CDR3 spans 17 residues. Germline loops: CDR1 SGHVT, CDR2 SQSDAQ. Trimming removed 5 bases from V and 0 bases from J, with 17 bases in between.

The chain employs TRBV20-1 and TRBJ1-2; 7 bases are a match to TRBD1. CDR3 size: 13 residues. V was pared by 3 bases and J by 2 bases, with 3 bases of the junction left unmatched. CDR1 DFQATT and CDR2 SNEGSKA come from the germline V gene (reference sequence). The CDR3, as DNA: TGCAGTGCTAGTGTGACAGGGAACTATGGCTACACCTTC. This translates into CSASVTGNYGYTF.

The chain is built from TRBV5-4 and TRBJ2-3; 8 bases agree with TRBD1. V shed 3 bases, J shed 2 bases, and the junction held 8 bases outside the gene matches. Germline CDR1 and CDR2: SGHNT and YYREEE (reference sequence). The CDR3 contains 16 residues. CDR3 bases: TGTGCCAGCAGCTCCGCAGGGGGCGCGTTCACAGATACGCAGTATTTT. Its protein is CASSSAGGAFTDTQYF. Looking up the rest from reference TRBV5-4 and TRBJ2-3 gives the full variable domain: ETGVTQSPTHLIKTRGQQVTLRCSSQSGHNTVSWYQQALGQGPQFIFQYYREEENGRGNFPPRFSGLQFPNYSSELNVNALELDDSALYLCASSSAGGAFTDTQYFGPGTRLTVL.